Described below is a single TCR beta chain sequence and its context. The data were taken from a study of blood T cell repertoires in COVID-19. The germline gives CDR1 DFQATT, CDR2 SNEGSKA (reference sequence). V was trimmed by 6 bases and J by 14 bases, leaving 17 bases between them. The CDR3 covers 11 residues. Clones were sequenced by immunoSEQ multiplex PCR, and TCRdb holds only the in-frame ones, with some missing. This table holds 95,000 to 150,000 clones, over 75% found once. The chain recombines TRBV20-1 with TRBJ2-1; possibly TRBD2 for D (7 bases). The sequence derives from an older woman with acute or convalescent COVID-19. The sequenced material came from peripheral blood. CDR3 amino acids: CSAGRGGVKFF. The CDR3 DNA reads TGCAGTGCCGGAAGGGGGGGAGTGAAGTTCTTC.